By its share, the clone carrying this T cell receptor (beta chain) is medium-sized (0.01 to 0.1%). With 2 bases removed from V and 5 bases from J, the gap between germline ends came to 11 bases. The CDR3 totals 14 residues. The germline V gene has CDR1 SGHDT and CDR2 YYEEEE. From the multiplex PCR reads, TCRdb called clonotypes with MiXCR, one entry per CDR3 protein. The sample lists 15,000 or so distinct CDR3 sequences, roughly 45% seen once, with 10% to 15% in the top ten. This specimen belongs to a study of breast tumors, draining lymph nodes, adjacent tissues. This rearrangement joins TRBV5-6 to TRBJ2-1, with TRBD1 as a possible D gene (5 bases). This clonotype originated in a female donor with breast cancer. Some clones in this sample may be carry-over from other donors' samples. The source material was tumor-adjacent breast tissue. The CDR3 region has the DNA TGTGCCAGCAGCTTTGGGGCAAGACACAATGAGCAGTTCTTC. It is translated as CASSFGARHNEQFF. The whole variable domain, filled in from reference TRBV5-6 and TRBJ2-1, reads DAGVTQSPTHLIKTRGQQVTLRCSPKSGHDTVSWYQQALGQGPQFIFQYYEEEERQRGNFPDRFSGHQFPNYSSELNVNALLLGDSALYLCASSFGARHNEQFFGPGTRLTVL.